This T cell receptor beta chain was observed in a study of cytomegalovirus exposure and HLA in healthy donors. General observations from the study: The study flagged about 150 TCR beta chains as cytomegalovirus-associated. Earlier analysis found most TCR beta V segments productive about 87% or about 30% of the time.

Note on this clone: What it binds is not known.

Germline V lookup: CDR1 LNHDA, CDR2 SQIVND (reference sequence). The CDR3 loop spans 15 amino acids. Trimming at V came to 5 bases and at J to 1 base, leaving 4 bases not matched to a gene. All the people who gave samples were healthy bone marrow donors. With 60 Vbeta and 13 Jbeta primers, the PCR was carried out. Sequencing was performed with immunoSEQ multiplex PCR; in TCRdb, only in-frame clones are kept and a portion is missing. This table holds tens of thousands of clones, under 70% found once. The source is a woman aged 45-59 years in good health and CMV-seropositive. The chain is built from TRBV19 and TRBJ1-5, with TRBD1 identical over 8 bases. Material for sequencing was PBMCs. CDR3 region: CASSPQGGSNQPQHF. CDR3 in DNA: TGTGCCAGTAGTCCACAGGGGGGAAGCAATCAGCCCCAGCATTTT.